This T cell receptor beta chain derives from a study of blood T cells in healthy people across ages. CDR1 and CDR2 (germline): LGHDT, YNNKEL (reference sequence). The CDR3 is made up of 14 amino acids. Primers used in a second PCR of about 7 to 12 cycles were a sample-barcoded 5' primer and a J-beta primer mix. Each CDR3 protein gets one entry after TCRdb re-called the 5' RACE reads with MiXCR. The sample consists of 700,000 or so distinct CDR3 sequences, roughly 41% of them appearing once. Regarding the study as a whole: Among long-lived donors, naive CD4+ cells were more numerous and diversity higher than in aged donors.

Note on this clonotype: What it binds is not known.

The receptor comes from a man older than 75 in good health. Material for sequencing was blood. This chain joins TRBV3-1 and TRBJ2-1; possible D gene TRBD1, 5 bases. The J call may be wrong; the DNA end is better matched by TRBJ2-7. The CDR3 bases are TGTGCCAGCAGCCAGGGGCCGGGTTACAATGAGCAGTACTTC. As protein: CASSQGPGYNEQYF.